The following is a TCR beta chain sequence with its context. CDR3 length equals 16 residues. CDR1 is LGHDT, CDR2 YNNKEL, per germline (reference sequence). The V end was cut by 4 bases, the J end by 1 base, with 13 bases between. Generated by immunoSEQ multiplex PCR, the TCRdb table keeps only in-frame clones and is missing some. The sample yields a few hundred thousand clones, around 89% seen once. The data are from a study of blood T cell repertoires in COVID-19. The chain has TRBV3-1 (or the pseudogene TRBV3-2) and TRBJ1-4, with TRBD1 as a possible D gene (6 bases). The sequence was obtained from a man aged 40-50 years with acute or convalescent COVID-19. The specimen was peripheral blood. The CDR3 here is CASSLRGPITNEKLFF. The CDR3 nucleotides read TGTGCCAGCAGCCTCAGGGGTCCTATAACTAATGAAAAACTGTTTTTT.